The clone carrying this T cell receptor beta chain was counted ten times or more. Antigen unknown. A patient was excluded if there was uncontrolled infection, other autoimmune disease, pregnancy or lactation. In making diagnoses, clinical symptoms, serum thyroxine and TRAb, thyroid ultrasound and orbital computed tomography were all used. Germline CDR1 and CDR2: MDHEN and SYDVKM. This CDR3 is 11 amino acids long. V lost 6 bases to trimming and J lost 3 bases, with 6 bases between them. These data belong to a study of T cells in Graves' hyperthyroidism and ophthalmopathy. Amplified regions were TCR beta CDR3 sequences from RNA transcripts. HTBI primers were employed in a first-round RT-PCR of the TCR CDR3. TCRdb re-analysed the multiplex PCR reads in MiXCR, keeping a single row per CDR3 protein. There are fewer than 800,000 distinct CDR3 sequences in the sample; roughly 15% occur only once, and approximately 8.4% lies in the top ten.

The study's findings and limits: The majority of expanded thyroid clonotypes above 0.001 also appeared in blood. Ophthalmopathy onset followed model prediction by a median roughly 6.5 months.

This chain connects TRBV28 to TRBJ2-7; D remains ambiguous. The sequencing input was blood. The sequence was obtained from a man between 18 and 35 years old with Graves' hyperthyroidism. The CDR3 is CASRSFYEQYF. The CDR3 DNA reads TGTGCCAGCAGATCCTTCTACGAGCAGTACTTC.